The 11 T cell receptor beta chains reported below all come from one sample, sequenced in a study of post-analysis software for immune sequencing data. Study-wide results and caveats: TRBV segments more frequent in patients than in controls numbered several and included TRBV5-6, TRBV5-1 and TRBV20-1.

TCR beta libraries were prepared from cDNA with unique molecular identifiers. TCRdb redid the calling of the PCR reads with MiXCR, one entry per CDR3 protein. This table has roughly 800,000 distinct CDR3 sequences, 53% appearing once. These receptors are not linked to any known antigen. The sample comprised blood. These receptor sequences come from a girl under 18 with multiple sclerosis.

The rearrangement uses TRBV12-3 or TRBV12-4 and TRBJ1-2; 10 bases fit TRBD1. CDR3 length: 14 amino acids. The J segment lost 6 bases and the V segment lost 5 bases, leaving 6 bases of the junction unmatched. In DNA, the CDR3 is TGTGCCAGCAGTCCGACAGGACAGGGGGATGGCTACACCTTC. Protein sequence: CASSPTGQGDGYTF.

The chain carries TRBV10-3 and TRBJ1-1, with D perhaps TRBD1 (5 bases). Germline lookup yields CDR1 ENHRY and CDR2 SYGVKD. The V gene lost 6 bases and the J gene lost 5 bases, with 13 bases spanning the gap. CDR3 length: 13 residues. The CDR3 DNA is TGTGCCATCAGCCCGACGGGGCGGACTGAAGCTTTCTTT. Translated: CAISPTGRTEAFF.

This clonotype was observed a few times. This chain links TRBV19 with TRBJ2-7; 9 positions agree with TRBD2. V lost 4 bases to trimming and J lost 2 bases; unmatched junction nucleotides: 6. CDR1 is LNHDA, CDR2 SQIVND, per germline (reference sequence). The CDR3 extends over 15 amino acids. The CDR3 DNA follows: TGTGCCAGTAGTAAGCGGCGGGAGGGCACCTACGAGCAGTACTTC. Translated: CASSKRREGTYEQYF.

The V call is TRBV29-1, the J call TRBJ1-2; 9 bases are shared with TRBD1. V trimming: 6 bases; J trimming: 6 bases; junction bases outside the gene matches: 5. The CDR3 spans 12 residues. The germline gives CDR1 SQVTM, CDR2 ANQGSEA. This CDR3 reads CSVSQGADGYTF. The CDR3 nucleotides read TGCAGCGTGTCACAGGGGGCCGATGGCTACACCTTC.

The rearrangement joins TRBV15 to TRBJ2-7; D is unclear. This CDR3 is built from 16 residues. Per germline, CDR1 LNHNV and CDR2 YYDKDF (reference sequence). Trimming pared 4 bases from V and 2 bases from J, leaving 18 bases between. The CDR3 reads CATSNPGILAPYEQYF. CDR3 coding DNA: TGTGCCACCAGCAACCCTGGGATTCTGGCTCCCTACGAGCAGTACTTC.

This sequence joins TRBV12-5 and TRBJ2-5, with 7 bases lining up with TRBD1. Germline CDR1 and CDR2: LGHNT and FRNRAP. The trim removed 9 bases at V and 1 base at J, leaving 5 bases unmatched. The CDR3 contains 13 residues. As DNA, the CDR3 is TGTGCTAGGGGTCGGGACAGCCAAGAGACCCAGTACTTC. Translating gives CARGRDSQETQYF.

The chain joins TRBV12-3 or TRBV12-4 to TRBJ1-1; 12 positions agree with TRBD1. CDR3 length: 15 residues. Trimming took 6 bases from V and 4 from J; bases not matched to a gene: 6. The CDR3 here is CASRGTGGEITEAFF. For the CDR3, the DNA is TGTGCCAGCAGAGGGACAGGGGGCGAGATCACTGAAGCTTTCTTT.

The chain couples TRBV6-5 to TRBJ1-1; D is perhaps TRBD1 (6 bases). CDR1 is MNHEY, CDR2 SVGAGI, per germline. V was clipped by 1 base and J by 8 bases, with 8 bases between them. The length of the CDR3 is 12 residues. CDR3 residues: CASSYFQGEAFF. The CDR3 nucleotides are TGTGCCAGCAGTTACTTTCAGGGGGAAGCTTTCTTT.

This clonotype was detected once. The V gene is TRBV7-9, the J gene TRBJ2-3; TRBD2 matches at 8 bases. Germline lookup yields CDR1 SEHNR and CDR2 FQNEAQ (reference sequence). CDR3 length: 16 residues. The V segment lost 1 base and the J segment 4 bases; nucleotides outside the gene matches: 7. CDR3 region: CASSLDPAGVPDTQYF. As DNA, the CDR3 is TGTGCCAGCAGCTTAGATCCAGCGGGAGTCCCAGATACGCAGTATTTT.

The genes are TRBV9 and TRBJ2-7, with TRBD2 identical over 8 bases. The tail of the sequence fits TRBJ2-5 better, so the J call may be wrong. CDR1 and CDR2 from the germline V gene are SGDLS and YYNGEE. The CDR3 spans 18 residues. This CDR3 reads CASSGAPWGSGNVETQYF. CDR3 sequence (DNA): TGTGCCAGCAGCGGCGCCCCTTGGGGTAGCGGGAACGTTGAGACCCAGTACTTC.

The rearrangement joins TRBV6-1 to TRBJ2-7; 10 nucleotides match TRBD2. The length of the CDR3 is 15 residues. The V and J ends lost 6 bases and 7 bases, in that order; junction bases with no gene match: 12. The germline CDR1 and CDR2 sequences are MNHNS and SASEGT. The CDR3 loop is CASSQRASGSYEQYF. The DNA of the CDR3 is TGTGCCAGCAGCCAAAGGGCTAGCGGGAGCTATGAGCAGTACTTC.